This T cell receptor beta chain originates from a study of T-cell reconstitution after alpha-beta-depleted transplantation in children. Unique molecular identifiers tagged the TCRbeta library. TCRdb re-called the PCR reads through MiXCR, storing one row per CDR3 protein. The sample lists hundreds of thousands of distinct CDR3 sequences, around 14% occurring once. The trim removed 4 bases at V and 5 bases at J, leaving 7 bases unmatched. This CDR3 contains 16 residues. Germline V gene data show CDR1 as SGHRS and CDR2 as YFSETQ. In its sample, this clonotype was seen many times. Its antigen is still unknown. Overall study results and limits: In some patients, recipient T cells and intrathymic progenitors surviving conditioning explained high day-60 diversity. After transplant, at about two months, alpha-beta T cells were reportedly derived from several hundred expanded graft clones.

This sample comprised PBMCs, obtained before TCRalphabeta/CD19-depleted stem cell transplant. The chain couples TRBV5-1 to TRBJ2-3; the match to TRBD2 covers 13 bases. This receptor was taken from a girl between 2 and 10 years old with congenital amegakaryocytic thrombocytopenia, due to receive a stem cell transplant. This CDR3 reads CASSQGLAGLEDTQYF. CDR3 in DNA: TGCGCCAGCAGCCAGGGACTAGCGGGATTAGAAGATACGCAGTATTTT.